The entry that follows covers one TCR beta chain sequence. Its antigen is undetermined. The CDR3 loop spans 13 amino acids. The germline CDR1 and CDR2 sequences are SGHNT and YENEEA. The V gene lost 2 bases and the J gene lost 5 bases, with 6 bases spanning the gap. The sample originates from a study of shared clonotypes between healthy human individuals. Study at large: Donors had three CD4 naive, three CD4 memory, two CD8 naive and one CD8 memory plate apiece.

An even split of each subset's genomic DNA across several immunoSEQ plates was performed. Generated by immunoSEQ multiplex PCR, the TCRdb table keeps only in-frame clones and is missing some. Among about 770,000 clones listed, about two thirds were seen once. Study-wide points: Represented diversity (both genetic and exposure-history) was limited by the small number of donors.

V usage is TRBV11-3 and J usage is TRBJ2-2, with a possible D match to TRBD1 (6 bases). This clonotype originated in a woman in her twenties or thirties in good health. Specimen: memory CD4+ T cells sorted from blood. Sample subset: CD45RA-negative fraction. In DNA form, the CDR3 reads TGTGCCAGCAGCTTAAGGGGGACCGGGGAGCTGTTTTTT. Translating it yields CASSLRGTGELFF.